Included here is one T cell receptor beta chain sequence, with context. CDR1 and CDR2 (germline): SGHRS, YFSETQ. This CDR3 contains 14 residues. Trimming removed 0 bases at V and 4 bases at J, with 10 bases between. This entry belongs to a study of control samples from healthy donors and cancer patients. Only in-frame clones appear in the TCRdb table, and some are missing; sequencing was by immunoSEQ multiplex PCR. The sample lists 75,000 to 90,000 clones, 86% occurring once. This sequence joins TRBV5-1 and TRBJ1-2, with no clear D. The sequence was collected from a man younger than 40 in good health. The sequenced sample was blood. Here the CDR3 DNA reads TGCGCCAGCAGCTTGGCCGACGGAACCTATGGCTACACCTTC. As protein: CASSLADGTYGYTF.